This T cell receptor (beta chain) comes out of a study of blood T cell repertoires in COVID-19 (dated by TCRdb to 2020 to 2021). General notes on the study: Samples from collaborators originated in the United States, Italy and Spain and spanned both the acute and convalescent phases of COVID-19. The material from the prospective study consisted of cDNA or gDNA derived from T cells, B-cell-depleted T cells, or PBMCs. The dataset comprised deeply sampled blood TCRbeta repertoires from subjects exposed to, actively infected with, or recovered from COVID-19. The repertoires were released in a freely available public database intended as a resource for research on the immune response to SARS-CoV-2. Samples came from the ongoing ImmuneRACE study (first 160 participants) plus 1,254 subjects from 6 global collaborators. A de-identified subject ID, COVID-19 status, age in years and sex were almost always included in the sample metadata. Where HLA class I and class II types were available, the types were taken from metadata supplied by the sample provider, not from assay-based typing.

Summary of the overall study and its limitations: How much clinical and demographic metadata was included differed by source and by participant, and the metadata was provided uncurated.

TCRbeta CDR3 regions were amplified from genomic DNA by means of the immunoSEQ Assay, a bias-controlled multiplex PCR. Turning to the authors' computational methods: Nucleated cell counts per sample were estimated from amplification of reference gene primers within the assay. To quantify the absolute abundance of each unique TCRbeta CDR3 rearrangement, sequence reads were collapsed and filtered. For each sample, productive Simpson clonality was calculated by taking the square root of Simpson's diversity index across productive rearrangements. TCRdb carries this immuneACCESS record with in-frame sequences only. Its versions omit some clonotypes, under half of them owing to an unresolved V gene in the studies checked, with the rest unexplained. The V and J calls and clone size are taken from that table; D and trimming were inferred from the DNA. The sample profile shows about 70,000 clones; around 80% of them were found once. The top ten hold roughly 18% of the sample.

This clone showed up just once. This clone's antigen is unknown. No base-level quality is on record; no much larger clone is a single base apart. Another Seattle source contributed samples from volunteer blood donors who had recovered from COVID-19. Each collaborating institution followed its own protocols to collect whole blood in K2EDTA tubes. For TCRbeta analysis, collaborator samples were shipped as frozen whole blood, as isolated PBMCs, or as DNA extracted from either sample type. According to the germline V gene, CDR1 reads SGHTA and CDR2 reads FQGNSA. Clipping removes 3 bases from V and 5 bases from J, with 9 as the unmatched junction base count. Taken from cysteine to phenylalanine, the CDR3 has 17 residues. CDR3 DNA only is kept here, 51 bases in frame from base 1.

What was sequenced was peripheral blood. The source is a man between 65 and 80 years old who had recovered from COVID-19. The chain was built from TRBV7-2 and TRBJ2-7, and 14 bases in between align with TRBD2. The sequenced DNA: TGTGCCAGCAGCTTCTTGCGGACTAGCGGGGGGATCCACGAGCAGTACTTC. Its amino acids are CASSFLRTSGGIHEQYF.